These T cell receptor beta chains were read from a single sample in a study of T cells in Graves' hyperthyroidism and ophthalmopathy. TCRdb called the multiplex PCR reads again in MiXCR, with one record for every CDR3 protein. The table lists hundreds of thousands of distinct CDR3 sequences, more than 11% of them singletons. Sequencing was performed on blood. The receptors were gathered from a woman aged 25 to 45 with Graves' hyperthyroidism that later progressed to Graves' ophthalmopathy. Each CDR3 is given with its conserved first and last residue. The D gene is left open where the match is weak. Size is stated for part of the rows, as once, few or many counts, or as a class when the clone is expanded.

j_call,clone_size,d_call,v_call,cdr3_aa,cdr3_nt
TRBJ1-5,few,.,TRBV27,CASSLRDPKIQPQHF,TGTGCCAGCAGTTTACGGGATCCTAAAATCCAGCCCCAGCATTTT
TRBJ2-7,many,TRBD2,TRBV20-1,CSASGGGYEQYF,TGCAGCGCTAGCGGGGGGGGGTACGAGCAGTACTTC
TRBJ2-1,many,TRBD2,TRBV6-1,CASRPPLAGYNEQFF,TGTGCCAGCAGGCCTCCTCTAGCGGGGTACAATGAGCAGTTCTTC
TRBJ1-1,many,TRBD1,TRBV3-1,CASIQGARGTEAFF,TGTGCCAGCATACAGGGGGCGAGGGGCACTGAAGCTTTCTTT
TRBJ1-2,many,.,TRBV29-1,CSVYLEGYGYTF,TGCAGCGTTTATCTGGAAGGGTATGGCTACACCTTC
TRBJ2-1,many,TRBD2,TRBV11-3,CASSLEGREGSRYNEQFF,TGTGCCAGCAGCTTGGAAGGGCGGGAGGGGAGCCGCTACAATGAGCAGTTCTTC
TRBJ2-5,.,TRBD2,TRBV6-2/TRBV6-3,CASSQPAGDETQYF,TGTGCCAGCAGTCAACCCGCGGGAGATGAGACCCAGTACTTC
TRBJ2-7,many,TRBD2,TRBV7-8,CASKLGTSGNEQYF,TGTGCCAGCAAATTGGGGACTAGCGGTAACGAGCAGTACTTC
TRBJ2-1,many,.,TRBV9,CASSVRGREAGNEQFF,TGTGCCAGCAGCGTACGGGGGAGAGAGGCTGGGAATGAGCAGTTCTTC
TRBJ2-1,many,.,TRBV20-1,CSGRLHNEQFF,TGCAGTGGTAGGCTGCACAATGAGCAGTTCTTC
TRBJ2-7,many,.,TRBV7-9,CASSPDGQRTYEQYF,TGTGCCAGCAGCCCCGACGGACAGCGGACCTACGAGCAGTACTTC
TRBJ2-1,many,TRBD1,TRBV28,CASWDRGQNEQFF,TGTGCCAGTTGGGACAGGGGGCAAAATGAGCAGTTCTTC
TRBJ1-4,many,TRBD1,TRBV24-1,CATSDSRDSWEKLFF,TGTGCCACCAGTGATAGCCGGGACAGTTGGGAAAAACTGTTTTTT
TRBJ2-1,.,TRBD2,TRBV24-1,CATSDPTSGRAPNEQFF,TGTGCCACCAGTGACCCGACTAGCGGGAGGGCCCCCAATGAGCAGTTCTTC
TRBJ2-2,many,.,TRBV9,CASSGGGTSNTGELFF,TGTGCCAGCAGCGGTGGGGGAACTTCGAACACCGGGGAGCTGTTTTTT
TRBJ1-1,few,TRBD1,TRBV6-4,CASSGDRDTEAFF,TGTGCCAGCAGTGGGGACAGAGACACTGAAGCTTTCTTT
TRBJ2-1,many,.,TRBV5-6,CASRDSLSYNEQFF,TGTGCCAGCCGCGACAGTCTGTCCTACAATGAGCAGTTCTTC
TRBJ1-5,few,.,TRBV28,CASSSPRDPNQPQHF,TGTGCCAGCAGTAGTCCCCGGGACCCCAATCAGCCCCAGCATTTT
TRBJ2-5,.,.,TRBV20-1,CSARTAQETQYF,TGCAGTGCTAGAACCGCTCAAGAGACCCAGTACTTC
TRBJ2-7,many,TRBD2,TRBV2,CASSDASGYEQYF,TGTGCCAGCAGTGATGCTAGCGGGTACGAGCAGTACTTC
TRBJ2-1,.,TRBD2,TRBV5-4,CASSPRPAGVEQFF,TGTGCCAGCAGCCCGAGACCAGCGGGAGTTGAGCAGTTCTTC
TRBJ2-1,.,TRBD2,TRBV19,CASTPSRSSGRFNNEQFF,TGTGCCAGTACCCCATCGCGGTCTAGCGGGAGGTTTAACAATGAGCAGTTCTTC
TRBJ2-3,few,TRBD2,TRBV30,CAWSREGQTTDTQYF,TGTGCCTGGAGCCGGGAGGGCCAGACTACAGATACGCAGTATTTT
TRBJ2-7,.,.,TRBV7-9,CASSLSQEPLSEQYF,TGTGCCAGCAGCTTATCCCAGGAGCCCCTAAGTGAGCAGTACTTC
TRBJ2-3,.,TRBD2,TRBV12-3/TRBV12-4,CASSSLAGRTDTQYF,TGTGCCAGCAGTTCACTAGCGGGAAGAACAGATACGCAGTATTTT
TRBJ2-7,.,.,TRBV12-5,CTSAGLAEQYF,TGTACTAGTGCGGGATTAGCCGAGCAGTACTTC
TRBJ2-7,many,.,TRBV14,CASSGFHGGLRYEQYF,TGTGCCAGCAGCGGATTCCATGGGGGGCTGAGGTACGAGCAGTACTTC
TRBJ2-3,many,.,TRBV18,CASSQLEGPDTQYF,TGTGCCAGCTCCCAACTAGAGGGTCCAGATACGCAGTATTTT
TRBJ1-2,many,.,TRBV29-1,CSVLPLLKGYGYTF,TGCAGCGTCCTACCCCTCCTGAAGGGCTATGGCTACACCTTC
TRBJ1-1,few,.,TRBV30,CAWSEPGGNTEAFF,TGTGCCTGGAGTGAACCCGGGGGGAACACTGAAGCTTTCTTT
TRBJ2-1,many,TRBD2,TRBV12-5,CASGLAGTSGRVYNEQFF,TGTGCTAGTGGTTTAGCGGGGACTAGCGGGAGGGTATACAATGAGCAGTTCTTC
TRBJ1-5,.,.,TRBV29-1,CSVGGRNNQPQHF,TGCAGCGTTGGGGGCAGAAACAATCAGCCCCAGCATTTT
TRBJ2-1,many,.,TRBV9,CASSVGGGSYNEQFF,TGTGCCAGCAGCGTCGGAGGGGGCTCCTACAATGAGCAGTTCTTC
TRBJ2-6,.,.,TRBV20-1,CSARDMAALGANVLTF,TGCAGTGCTAGAGATATGGCGGCTCTGGGAGCCAACGTCCTGACTTTC
TRBJ1-1,many,.,TRBV30,CAWGLGGTEAFF,TGTGCCTGGGGGCTTGGGGGCACTGAAGCTTTCTTT
TRBJ1-2,many,TRBD1,TRBV19,CASVDRVIPDGYTF,TGTGCCAGCGTGGACAGGGTGATTCCGGATGGCTACACCTTC
TRBJ1-1,.,.,TRBV28,CASSLRQVVTEAFF,TGTGCCAGCAGTTTACGGCAGGTGGTCACTGAAGCTTTCTTT
TRBJ1-2,many,.,TRBV7-9,CASSHDEGGYTF,TGTGCCAGCAGCCATGATGAGGGTGGCTACACCTTC
TRBJ2-3,many,.,TRBV28,CASSLSETDTQYF,TGTGCCAGCAGTTTAAGCGAAACAGATACGCAGTATTTT
TRBJ1-6,.,.,TRBV6-1,CASRGLTADSPLHF,TGTGCCAGCAGAGGACTGACAGCTGATTCACCCCTCCACTTT
TRBJ2-5,few,.,TRBV12-3/TRBV12-4,CASSLMGLDKETQYF,TGTGCCAGCAGTTTAATGGGGTTAGACAAAGAGACCCAGTACTTC
TRBJ1-1,many,.,TRBV12-5,CASGLVASTEAFF,TGTGCTAGTGGTTTGGTAGCCAGCACTGAAGCTTTCTTT
TRBJ2-2,few,TRBD2,TRBV18,CASSPQREGTGELFF,TGTGCCAGCTCACCACAGCGGGAGGGTACCGGGGAGCTGTTTTTT
TRBJ1-4,many,.,TRBV2,CAVWGVREKLFF,TGTGCCGTCTGGGGGGTTAGGGAAAAACTGTTTTTT